This T cell receptor (beta chain) was identified during a study of blood T cell repertoires in COVID-19. The CDR3 is 17 residues long. V lost 2 bases, J lost 7 bases, and 12 bases stayed unmatched. Germline V gives CDR1 SGHRS, CDR2 YFSETQ. Profiled with immunoSEQ multiplex PCR; TCRdb holds only in-frame clones, not every one. The data hold 25,000 to 30,000 clones, with roughly 90% observed a single time. This chain links TRBV5-1 with TRBJ1-6, with 7 bases lining up with TRBD1. The TCR was taken from a man aged 65 to 85 with active or convalescent COVID-19. Material for sequencing was peripheral blood. The DNA for the CDR3 is TGCGCCAGCAGCTTCTCATTAAGGGACAGTAGAAATTCACCCCTCCACTTT. Protein: CASSFSLRDSRNSPLHF.